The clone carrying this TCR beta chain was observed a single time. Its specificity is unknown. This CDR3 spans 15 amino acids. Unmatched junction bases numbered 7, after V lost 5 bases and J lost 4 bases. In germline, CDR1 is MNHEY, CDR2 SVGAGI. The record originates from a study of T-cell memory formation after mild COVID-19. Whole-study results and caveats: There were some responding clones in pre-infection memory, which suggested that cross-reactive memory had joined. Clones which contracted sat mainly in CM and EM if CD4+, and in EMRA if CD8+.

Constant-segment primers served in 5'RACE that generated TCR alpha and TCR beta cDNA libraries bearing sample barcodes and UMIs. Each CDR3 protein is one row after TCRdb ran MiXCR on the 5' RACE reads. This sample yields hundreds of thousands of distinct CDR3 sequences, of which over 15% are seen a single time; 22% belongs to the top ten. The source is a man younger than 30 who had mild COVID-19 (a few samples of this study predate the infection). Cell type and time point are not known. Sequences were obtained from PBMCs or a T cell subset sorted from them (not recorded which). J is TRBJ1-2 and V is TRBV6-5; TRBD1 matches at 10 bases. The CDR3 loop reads CASSAGTGDLYGYTF. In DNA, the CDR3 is TGTGCCAGCAGTGCCGGGACAGGGGATCTCTATGGCTACACCTTC.